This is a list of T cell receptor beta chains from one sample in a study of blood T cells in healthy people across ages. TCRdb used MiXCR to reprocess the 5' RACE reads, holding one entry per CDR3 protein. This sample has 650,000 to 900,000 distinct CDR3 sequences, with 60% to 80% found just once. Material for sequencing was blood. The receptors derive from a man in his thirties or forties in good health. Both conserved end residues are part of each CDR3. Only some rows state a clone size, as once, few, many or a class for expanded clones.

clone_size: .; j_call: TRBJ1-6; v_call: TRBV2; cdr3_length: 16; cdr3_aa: CASSPSRNPYNSPLHF
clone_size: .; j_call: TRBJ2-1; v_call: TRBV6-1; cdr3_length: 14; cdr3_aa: CASSSLAGNNEQFF
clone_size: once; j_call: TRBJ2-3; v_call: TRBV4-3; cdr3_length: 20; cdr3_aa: CASSQRPASGPNARADTQYF
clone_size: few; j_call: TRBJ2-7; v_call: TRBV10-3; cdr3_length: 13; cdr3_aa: CATCGVLSYEQYF
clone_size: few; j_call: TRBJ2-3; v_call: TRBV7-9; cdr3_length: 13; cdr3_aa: CASSSHVTDTQYF
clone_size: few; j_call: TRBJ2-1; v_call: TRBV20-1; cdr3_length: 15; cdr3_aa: CSAESLAGGPSEQFF
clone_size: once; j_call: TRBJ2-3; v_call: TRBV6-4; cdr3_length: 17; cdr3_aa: CASSERGGSPGTDTQYF
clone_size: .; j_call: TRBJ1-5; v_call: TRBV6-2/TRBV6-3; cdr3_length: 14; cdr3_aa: CASSLPLRNQPQHF
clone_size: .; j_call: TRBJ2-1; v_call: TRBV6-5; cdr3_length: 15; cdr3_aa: CASSYSGTGVNEQFF
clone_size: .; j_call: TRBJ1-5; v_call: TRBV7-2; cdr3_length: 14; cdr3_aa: CASSPWTPNQPQHF
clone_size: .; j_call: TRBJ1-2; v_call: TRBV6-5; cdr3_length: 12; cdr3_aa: CASGDSNYGYTF
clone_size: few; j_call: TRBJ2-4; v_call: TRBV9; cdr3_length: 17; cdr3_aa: CASSGEGALLAKNIQYF
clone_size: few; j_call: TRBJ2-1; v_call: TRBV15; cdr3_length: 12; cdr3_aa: CATSRDRNEQFF
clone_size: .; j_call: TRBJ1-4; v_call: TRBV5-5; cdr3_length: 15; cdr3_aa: CASSLLTGGNEKLFF
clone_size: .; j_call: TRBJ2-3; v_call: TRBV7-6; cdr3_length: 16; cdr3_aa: CASSLKAGPPPDTQYF
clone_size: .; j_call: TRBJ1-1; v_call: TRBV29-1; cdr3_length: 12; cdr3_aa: CSGGTVNTEAFF
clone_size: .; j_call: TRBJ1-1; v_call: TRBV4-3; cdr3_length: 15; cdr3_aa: CASSQDRRESTEAFF
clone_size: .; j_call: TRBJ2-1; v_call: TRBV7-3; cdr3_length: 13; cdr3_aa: CASSSNGDNEQFF
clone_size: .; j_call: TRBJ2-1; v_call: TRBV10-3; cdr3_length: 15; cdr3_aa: CAIRMTGGSYNEQFF
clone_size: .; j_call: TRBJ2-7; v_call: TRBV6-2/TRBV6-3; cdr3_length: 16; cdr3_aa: CASSYFLSQQGQPQYF
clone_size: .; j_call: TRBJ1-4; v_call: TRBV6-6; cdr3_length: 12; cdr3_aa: CASRGPQGQLFF
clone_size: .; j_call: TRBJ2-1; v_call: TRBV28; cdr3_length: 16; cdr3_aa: CASSPAGGGAYNEQFF
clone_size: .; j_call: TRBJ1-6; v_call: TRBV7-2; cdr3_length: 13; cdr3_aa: CASSSLTDSPLHF
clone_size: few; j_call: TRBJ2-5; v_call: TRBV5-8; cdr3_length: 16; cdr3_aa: CASSLGASGTEETQYF
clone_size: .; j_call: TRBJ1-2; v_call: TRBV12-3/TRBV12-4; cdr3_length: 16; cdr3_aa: CASSRDSGSIAWGYTF
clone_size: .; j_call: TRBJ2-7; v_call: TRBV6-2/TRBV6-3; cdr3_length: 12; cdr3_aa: CASRSTGYEQYF
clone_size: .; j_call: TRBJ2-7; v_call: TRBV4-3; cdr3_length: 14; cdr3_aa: CASSPIGQSYEQYF
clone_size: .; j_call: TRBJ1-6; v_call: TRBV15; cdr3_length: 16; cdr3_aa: CATSRDRGSYNSPLHF
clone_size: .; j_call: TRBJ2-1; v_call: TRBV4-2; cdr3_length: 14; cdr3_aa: CASSRAGGHNEQFF
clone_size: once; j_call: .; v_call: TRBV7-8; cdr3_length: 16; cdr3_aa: CASSLVSGTEAYEQYF
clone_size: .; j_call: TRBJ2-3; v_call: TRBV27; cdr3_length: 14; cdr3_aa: CASSPPGTPLQQYF
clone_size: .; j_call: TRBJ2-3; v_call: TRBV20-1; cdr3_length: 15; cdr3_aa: CSARATSGGADTQYF
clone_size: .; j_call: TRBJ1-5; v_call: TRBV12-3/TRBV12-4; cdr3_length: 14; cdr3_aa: CASSLGDTHQPQHF
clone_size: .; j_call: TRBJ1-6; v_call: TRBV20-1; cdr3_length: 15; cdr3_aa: CSAPRAIREGGPLHF
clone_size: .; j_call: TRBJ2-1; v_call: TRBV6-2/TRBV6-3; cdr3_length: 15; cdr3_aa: CASSFPRRSYNEQFF
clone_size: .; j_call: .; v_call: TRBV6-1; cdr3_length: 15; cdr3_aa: CASIPRDRGGHEQYF
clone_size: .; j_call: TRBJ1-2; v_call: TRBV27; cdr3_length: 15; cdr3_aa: CASSFARGKKYGYTF
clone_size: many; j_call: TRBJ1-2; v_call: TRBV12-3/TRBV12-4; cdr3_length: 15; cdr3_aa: CASSLSGRFAYGYTF
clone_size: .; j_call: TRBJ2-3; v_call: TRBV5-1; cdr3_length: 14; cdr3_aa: CASSLDYDRDTQYF
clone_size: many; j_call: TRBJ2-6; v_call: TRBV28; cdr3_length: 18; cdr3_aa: CASSLALAEETGANVLTF
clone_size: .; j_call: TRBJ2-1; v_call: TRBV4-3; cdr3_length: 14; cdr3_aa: CASSHLGTNNEQLF
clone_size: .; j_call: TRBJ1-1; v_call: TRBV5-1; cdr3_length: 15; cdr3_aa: CASSFGGYLNTEAFF
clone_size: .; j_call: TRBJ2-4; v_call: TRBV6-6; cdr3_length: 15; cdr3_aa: CASSPRTGGKNIQYF
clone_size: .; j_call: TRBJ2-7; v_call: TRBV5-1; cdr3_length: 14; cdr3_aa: CASSSVGGSNEQYF
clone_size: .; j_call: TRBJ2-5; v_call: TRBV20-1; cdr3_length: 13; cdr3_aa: CSARRGIQETQYF
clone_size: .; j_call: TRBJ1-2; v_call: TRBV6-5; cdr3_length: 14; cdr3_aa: CASSYGTSYYGYTF
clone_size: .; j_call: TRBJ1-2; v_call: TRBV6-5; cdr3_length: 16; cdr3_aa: CASSYRPAGGRNGYTF
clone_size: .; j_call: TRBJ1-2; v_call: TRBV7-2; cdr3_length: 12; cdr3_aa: CASSLDLHGYTF
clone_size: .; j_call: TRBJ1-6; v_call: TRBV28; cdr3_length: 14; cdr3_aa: CASSGGPNNSPLHF
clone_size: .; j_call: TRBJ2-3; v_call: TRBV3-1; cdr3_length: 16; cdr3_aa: CASSQLGRAGGDTQYF
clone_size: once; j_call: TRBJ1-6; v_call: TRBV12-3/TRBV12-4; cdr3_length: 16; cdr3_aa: CASSPGTGGDNSPLHF